This passage covers 2 T cell receptor beta chains from one sample sequenced in a study of T cells after yellow fever vaccination. Via MiXCR, TCRdb re-called the 5' RACE reads, giving one row per CDR3 protein. The table shows 300,000 to 350,000 distinct CDR3 sequences, with roughly 4.3% occurring only once. The sample here was PBMCs, taken 15 days after the yellow fever booster vaccination. These receptors were collected from a man aged 18 to 29 who received the YFV17D yellow fever vaccine.

This clonotype was detected many times. The chain employs TRBV18 and TRBJ2-3, with D perhaps matching TRBD1 (6 bases). The CDR3 is 14 residues long. The V and J ends lost 4 bases and 2 bases respectively, with 10 bases between them. Germline CDR1 and CDR2: KGHSH and LQKENI. The CDR3 DNA follows: TGTGCCAGCTCACTCTGGACAGCCACAGATACGCAGTATTTT. As protein: CASSLWTATDTQYF.

This clonotype was observed a handful of times. The chain uses TRBV7-2 and TRBJ2-3; 7 bases are shared with TRBD2. CDR1 and CDR2 from the germline V gene are SGHTA and FQGNSA. V lost 3 bases and J lost 2; bases outside the gene matches: 5. This CDR3 spans 15 amino acids. The CDR3 loop is CASSFNGGTTDTQYF. The CDR3 DNA reads as TGTGCCAGCAGCTTCAACGGGGGGACCACAGATACGCAGTATTTT.